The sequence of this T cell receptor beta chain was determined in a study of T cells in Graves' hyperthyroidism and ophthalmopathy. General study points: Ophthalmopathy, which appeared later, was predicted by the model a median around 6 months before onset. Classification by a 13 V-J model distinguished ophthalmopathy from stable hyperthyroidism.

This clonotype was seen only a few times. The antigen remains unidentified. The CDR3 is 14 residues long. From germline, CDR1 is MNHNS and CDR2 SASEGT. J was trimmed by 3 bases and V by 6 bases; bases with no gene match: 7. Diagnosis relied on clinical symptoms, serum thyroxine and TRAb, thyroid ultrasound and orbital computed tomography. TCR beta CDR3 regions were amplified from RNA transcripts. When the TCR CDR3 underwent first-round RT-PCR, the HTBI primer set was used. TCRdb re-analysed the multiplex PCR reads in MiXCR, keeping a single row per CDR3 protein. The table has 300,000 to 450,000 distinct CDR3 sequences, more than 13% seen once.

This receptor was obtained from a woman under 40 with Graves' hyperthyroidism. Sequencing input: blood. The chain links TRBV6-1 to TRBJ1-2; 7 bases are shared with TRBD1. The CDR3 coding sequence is TGTGCCAGCAGCCCGGGGGACAGCTACTATGGCTACACCTTC. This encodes CASSPGDSYYGYTF.